The source of this T cell receptor (beta chain) is a study of vaccination effects on CD4 cells after COVID-19. Findings of the study overall: Late post-vaccination samples showed marked contraction of infection- and vaccine-induced clones.

To note about this clone: Antigen: not known.

After expansion with viral peptide pools in the ViraFEST assay, antigen-specific CD4+ T cells were sequenced. It was after more than nine days of culture that CD4+ T cells were isolated. Two doses of either BNT162b2 or mRNA-1273 were given to each participant. TCRdb keeps only in-frame clones here, not all; method: immunoSEQ multiplex PCR. Of 13,000 to 15,000 clones in the sample, 65% to 75% were seen once. The CDR3 is 16 residues long. Trimming at V came to 6 bases and at J to 2 bases, leaving 7 bases not matched to a gene. Germline V gene sequence: CDR1 ENHRY, CDR2 SYGVKD. The sequence derives from a human donor who received a COVID-19 vaccine. V is TRBV10-3 and J is TRBJ2-1, with TRBD2 matching over 10 bases. The source was CD4+ T cells from PBMCs cultured with HCoV-NL63 spike peptides, collected after COVID-19 vaccination. CDR3 protein: CAISAGLAAAYNEQFF. The CDR3 DNA is TGTGCCATCAGCGCCGGACTAGCGGCCGCCTACAATGAGCAGTTCTTC.